This entry features one T cell receptor (beta chain) sequence. What it binds is not known. This entry comes from a study of cytomegalovirus exposure and HLA in healthy donors. Study as a whole: Out of roughly 200 million T cells, an earlier analysis found around 110 million unique TCR beta sequences in total.

PCR amplification relied on 60 Vbeta primers (plus 13 Jbeta primers). Assay used: immunoSEQ multiplex PCR; TCRdb lists only in-frame clones, some missing. The top ten hold approximately 5.3% of the sample, which has more than 70,000 clones, roughly 72% seen once. Findings and caveats of the study: Most of the TCR beta V segments (in an earlier analysis) were productive either about 87% or about 30% of the time. Several of the most significant clusters appeared linked to common viral pathogens, based on a later analysis. The sole available immune exposure information was CMV serostatus.

Deletions cut 2 bases from V and 4 bases from J, with 11 bases between. The CDR3 sequence is 14 residues long. Germline lookup yields CDR1 SGHVS and CDR2 FQNEAQ. V gene TRBV7-8 combines with J gene TRBJ1-1, with D possibly being TRBD1 (6 bases). The source is a man aged 25-40 years in good health and CMV-seropositive. Material: PBMCs. The CDR3 sequence: CASSLSSGVTEAFF. The CDR3 DNA follows: TGTGCCAGCAGCTTAAGTTCAGGGGTCACTGAAGCTTTCTTT.